The T cell receptor (beta chain) described here comes from a study of vaccination and CD4 T cells after COVID-19. CD4+ T cells that had been cultured provided DNA sequenced with the Oncomine TCR Beta short-read assay. It was cultured CD4+ T cells from which genomic DNA was extracted. TCRdb re-called the PCR reads with MiXCR, one entry per CDR3 protein. Of 9,000 to 10,000 distinct CDR3 sequences listed, approximately 35% are singletons. The treatment: roughly 11-day PBMC culture with coronavirus spike peptide pools or control peptides (ViraFEST assay). Those CD4+ T cells from the unexposed donor predate the COVID-19 pandemic (2011-2018). This clonotype occurred a few times. The antigen is unknown. In germline, CDR1 is MDHEN, CDR2 SYDVKM. Trimming removed 3 bases at V and 3 bases at J, with 12 bases between. CDR3 size: 15 residues.

Material for sequencing was CD4+ T cells from blood, cultured in vitro. This clonotype was obtained from a human donor in good health. J is TRBJ1-5 and V is TRBV28; D call uncertain. CDR3 loop: CASSLGQGNNQPQHF. For the CDR3, the DNA is TGTGCCAGCAGTTTGGGCCAAGGGAACAATCAGCCCCAGCATTTT. The whole variable domain, remainder taken from reference TRBV28 and TRBJ1-5, is DVKVTQSSRYLVKRTGEKVFLECVQDMDHENMFWYRQDPGLGLRLIYFSYDVKMKEKGDIPEGYSVSREKKERFSLILESASTNQTSMYLCASSLGQGNNQPQHFGDGTRLSIL.